This is a list of T cell receptor beta chains from one sample in a study of T cells in tuberculosis. Only in-frame clones appear in the TCRdb table, and some are missing; sequencing was by immunoSEQ multiplex PCR. The sample holds tens of thousands of clones; roughly 95% are singletons and the top ten take roughly 2.5%. What was sequenced was PBMCs. Every receptor here comes from a donor aged 10 to 29 with latent tuberculosis or without tuberculosis infection. Each CDR3 is given with its conserved first and last residue. D genes are given only for firm matches. For some rows the clone size is stated as once, few or many, or as a class when expanded; others skip it.

>TRBD1|TRBV5-8|TRBJ2-7|once
TGTGCCAGCAGCTTTACCGGGACAGGGTTTTACGAGCAGTACTTC
CASSFTGTGFYEQYF
>-|TRBV9|TRBJ2-7|-
TGTGCCAGCAGCGTAGAGGGGGAGACCTACGAGCAGTACTTC
CASSVEGETYEQYF
>-|TRBV18|TRBJ1-5|-
TGTGCCAGCTCACCACAGGGGATGGACAATCAGCCCCAGCATTTT
CASSPQGMDNQPQHF
>TRBD2|TRBV7-9|TRBJ2-1|-
TGTGCCAGCAGCCACCCCGGGACTAGCGGTTCCCGCGGGGGGAATGAGCAGTTCTTC
CASSHPGTSGSRGGNEQFF
>TRBD2|TRBV2|TRBJ2-4|-
TGTGCCAGCAGAAGGACTAGCGGGATCGTAGCCAAAAACATTCAGTACTTC
CASRRTSGIVAKNIQYF
>-|TRBV6-6|TRBJ2-3|-
TGTGCCAGCAGTTATTTCTTTGAGGGTTTGAATACGCAGTATTTT
CASSYFFEGLNTQYF
>-|TRBV10-1|TRBJ1-2|-
TGCGCCAGCAGTGAACGGGGTAGCTATGGCTACACCTTC
CASSERGSYGYTF
>TRBD1|TRBV11-2|TRBJ2-5|-
TGTGCCAGCAGCAAATCGGGACAGGGGGCGCAGGAGACCCAGTACTTC
CASSKSGQGAQETQYF
>-|TRBV19|TRBJ1-4|-
TGTGCCAGTAGTTCCAGCTTAGACAGAATTAATGAAAAACTGTTTTTT
CASSSSLDRINEKLFF
>-|TRBV7-2|TRBJ1-2|once
TGTGCCAGCAGCTTATGGTCCGGCCGGGGGGAGGGCTACACCTTC
CASSLWSGRGEGYTF
>-|TRBV5-6|TRBJ2-1|-
TGTGCCAGCAGCTTCCCGGGACTCTACAATGAGCAGTTCTTC
CASSFPGLYNEQFF
>-|TRBV10-2|TRBJ1-3|-
TGCGCCAGCAGCTCCCCCGGGGGAGAGGCTGGAAACACCATATATTTT
CASSSPGGEAGNTIYF
>TRBD1|TRBV6-5|TRBJ1-2|-
TGTGCCAGCAGTCGACAGGGGTTTGGCTACACCTTC
CASSRQGFGYTF
>TRBD1|TRBV5-1|TRBJ1-5|-
TGCGCCAGCAGCCCTCAGGGGACAGCAGCCGGTCAGCCCCAGCATTTT
CASSPQGTAAGQPQHF
>-|TRBV9|TRBJ1-4|-
TGTGCCAGCAGCTTCGGTCTTCCGGGAGAAAAACTGTTTTTT
CASSFGLPGEKLFF
>-|TRBV9|TRBJ1-5|-
TGTGCCAGCAGCCCGGTCCCAGGAAGCAATCAGCCCCAGCATTTT
CASSPVPGSNQPQHF
>-|TRBV27|TRBJ2-2|-
TGTGCCAGCAGTTTAAGCAGGGATTGGGTGAACACCGGGGAGCTGTTTTTT
CASSLSRDWVNTGELFF
>TRBD1|TRBV18|TRBJ1-1|-
TGTGCCAGCTCAACCATGGCGGCAGGGGGGATGAACACTGAAGCTTTCTTT
CASSTMAAGGMNTEAFF
>TRBD1|TRBV6-1|TRBJ2-3|once
TGTGCCAGCCGTGGACAGGCCCGCTATGGCCCCACAGATACGCAGTATTTT
CASRGQARYGPTDTQYF
>TRBD2|TRBV15|TRBJ2-3|once
TGTGCCACCAGCAGAGAGGCTAGCGGGGGGGCTTGGGATACGCAGTATTTT
CATSREASGGAWDTQYF
>TRBD1|TRBV2|TRBJ1-5|-
TGTGCCAGCAAAGGGGGACAGGGAAATAGCAATCAGCCCCAGCATTTT
CASKGGQGNSNQPQHF
>TRBD1|TRBV7-3|TRBJ2-7|-
TGTGCCAGCAGCCCTAGTACCTACAGGGGCTCCCACTACGAGCAGTACTTC
CASSPSTYRGSHYEQYF
>-|TRBV10-3|TRBJ1-1|-
TGTGCCATCAGTGAAACGACGGGGACTTTCTTT
CAISETTGTFF
>-|TRBV30|TRBJ1-5|-
TGTGCCTGGAGTACCCAGGACAATCAGCCCCAGCATTTT
CAWSTQDNQPQHF
>-|TRBV18|TRBJ1-6|-
TGTGCCAGCTCACCAGCCCTCGGGAATTCACCCCTCCACTTT
CASSPALGNSPLHF
>TRBD1|TRBV18|TRBJ2-3|-
TGTGCCAGCTCACCACCGACAGGGGGGGTCACAGATACGCAGTATTTT
CASSPPTGGVTDTQYF
>TRBD1|TRBV19|TRBJ2-2|-
TGTGCCAGTAGGGACAGGGGTTCCACGAACACCGGGGAGCTGTTTTTT
CASRDRGSTNTGELFF
>-|TRBV13|TRBJ2-7|-
TGTGCCAGCAGCTTCCTCGGTCCCGGCGAGCAGTACTTC
CASSFLGPGEQYF
>TRBD2|TRBV10-1|TRBJ2-1|-
TGCGCCAGCAGTCGACTAGCGGGAGGAGACAATGAGCAGTTCTTC
CASSRLAGGDNEQFF
>-|TRBV2|TRBJ2-1|-
TGTGCCAGCAGGAGGAACTCAGACAATGAGCAGTTCTTC
CASRRNSDNEQFF
>-|TRBV6-5|TRBJ1-3|-
TGTGCCAGCAGTTACTTTCGGGAGGCCCCTGACACCATATATTTT
CASSYFREAPDTIYF
>-|TRBV29-1|TRBJ1-4|-
TGCAGCGTTGATGGAGGATCGGCTGAAAAACTGTTTTTT
CSVDGGSAEKLFF
>TRBD2|TRBV5-1|TRBJ2-1|-
TGCGCCAGCAGCTTGGGGTCAGCGGGACGGGGGGATGAGCAGTTCTTC
CASSLGSAGRGDEQFF
>-|TRBV4-1|TRBJ2-7|few
TGCGCCAGCAGCCAAGACTATACAGGGTTTCTTTCCTACGAGCAGTACTTC
CASSQDYTGFLSYEQYF
>-|TRBV7-9|TRBJ1-1|-
TGTGCCAGCAGCTTACATGGAGTGAACACTGAAGCTTTCTTT
CASSLHGVNTEAFF
>-|TRBV10-3|TRBJ1-2|-
TGTGCCATCAGTGAGTCGACTAGCGGCTATGGCTACACCTTC
CAISESTSGYGYTF
>-|TRBV7-2|TRBJ2-7|-
TGTGCCAGCAGCTTAGGGGCAGGGATGAACGAGCAGTACTTC
CASSLGAGMNEQYF
>-|TRBV21-1|TRBJ2-1|-
TGTGCCAGCAGCAAAGTCGGGACAGGGTATAACAATGAGCAGTTCTTC
CASSKVGTGYNNEQFF
>TRBD1|TRBV5-1|TRBJ1-2|-
TGCGCCAGCAGCTTGTTCAACAGGGGAAAAAACTATGGCTACACCTTC
CASSLFNRGKNYGYTF
>TRBD2|TRBV7-2|TRBJ2-1|-
TGTGCCAGCATGCTTAGTTTTGCGGGGGCCTACAATGAGCAGTTCTTC
CASMLSFAGAYNEQFF
>TRBD1|TRBV4-3|TRBJ2-7|-
TGCGCCAGCAGCCAAGACCCGGACAGGAAACCTACCTACGAGCAGTACTTC
CASSQDPDRKPTYEQYF
>TRBD1|TRBV10-3|TRBJ1-2|-
TGTGCCATTGGGGGACAGGGGTTAGCTAACTATGGCTACACCTTC
CAIGGQGLANYGYTF
>TRBD1|TRBV19|TRBJ2-7|once
TGTGCCAGTAGTACCGGGACAGGCCAGACCTACGAGCAGTACTTC
CASSTGTGQTYEQYF